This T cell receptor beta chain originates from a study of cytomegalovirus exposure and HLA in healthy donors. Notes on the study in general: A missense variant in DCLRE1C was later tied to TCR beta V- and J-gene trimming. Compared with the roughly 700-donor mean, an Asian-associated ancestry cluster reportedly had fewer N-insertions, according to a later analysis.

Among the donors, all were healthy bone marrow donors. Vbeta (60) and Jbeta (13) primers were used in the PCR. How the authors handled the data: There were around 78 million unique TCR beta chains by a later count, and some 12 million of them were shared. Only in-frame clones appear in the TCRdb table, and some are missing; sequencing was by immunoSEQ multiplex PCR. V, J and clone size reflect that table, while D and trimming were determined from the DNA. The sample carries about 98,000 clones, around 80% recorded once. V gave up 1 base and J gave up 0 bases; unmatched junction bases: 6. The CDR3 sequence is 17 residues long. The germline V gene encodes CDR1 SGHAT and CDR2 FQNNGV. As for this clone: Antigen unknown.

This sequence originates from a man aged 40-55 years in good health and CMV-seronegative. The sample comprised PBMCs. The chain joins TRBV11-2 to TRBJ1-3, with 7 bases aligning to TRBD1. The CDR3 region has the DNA TGTGCCAGCAGCTTAGTGGGAACAGGGGTCTCTGGAAACACCATATATTTT. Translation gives CASSLVGTGVSGNTIYF. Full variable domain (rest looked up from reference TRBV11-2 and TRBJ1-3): EAGVAQSPRYKIIEKRQSVAFWCNPISGHATLYWYQQILGQGPKLLIQFQNNGVVDDSQLPKDRFSAERLKGVDSTLKIQPAKLEDSAVYLCASSLVGTGVSGNTIYFGEGSWLTVV.